This T cell receptor beta chain is drawn from a study of blood T cell repertoires in COVID-19. Across the whole study: Sites in the United States, Italy and Spain provided acute and convalescent COVID-19 samples. Sources were T cells, B-cell-depleted T cells, or PBMCs; the material itself was cDNA or gDNA.

In the source study's methods: Counts of nucleated cells, estimated from reference gene primer amplification, were obtained. This table comes from immunoSEQ multiplex PCR, and its TCRdb copy is limited to in-frame clones, with some not included. V, J and clone size are taken as reported in that table, and D and trimming were inferred from the DNA itself. The sample includes 140,000 to 150,000 clones, roughly 79% of them seen just once. The sample was peripheral blood. The sequence was collected from a human donor with acute or convalescent COVID-19. The donor label of this sample is uncertain.

The CDR3 DNA reads TGTGCCAGCACACCTTGGACAGGGTACTACGAGCAGTACGTC. Protein: CASTPWTGYYEQYV. The chain carries TRBV6-5 and TRBJ2-7, with TRBD1 identical over 8 bases. V lost 7 bases to trimming and J lost 3 bases; unmatched junction nucleotides: 8. The germline gives CDR1 MNHEY, CDR2 SVGAGI. This CDR3 comprises 14 residues.